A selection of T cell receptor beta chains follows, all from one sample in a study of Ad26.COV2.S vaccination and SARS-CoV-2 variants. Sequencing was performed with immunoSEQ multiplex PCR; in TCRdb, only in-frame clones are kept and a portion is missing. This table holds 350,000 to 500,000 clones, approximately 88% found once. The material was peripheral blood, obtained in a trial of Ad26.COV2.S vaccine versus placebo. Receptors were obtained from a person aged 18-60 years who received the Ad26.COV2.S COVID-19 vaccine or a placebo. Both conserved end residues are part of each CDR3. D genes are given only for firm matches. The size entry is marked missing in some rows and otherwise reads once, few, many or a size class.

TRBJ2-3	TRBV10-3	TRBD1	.	TGTGCCATCAGTGATCGGGGACAGGGCCGCACAGATACGCAGTATTTT	CAISDRGQGRTDTQYF
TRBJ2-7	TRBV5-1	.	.	TGCGCCAGCAGCTTGGGACAGATTAGCTCCTACGAGCAGTACTTC	CASSLGQISSYEQYF
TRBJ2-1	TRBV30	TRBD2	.	TGTGCCTGGAGTGTAGCGTGGGGGGGGGACAATGAGCAGTTCTTC	CAWSVAWGGDNEQFF
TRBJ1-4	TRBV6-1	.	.	TGTGCCAGCAGTGAACCCCATGGGGCCCCAACTAATGAAAAACTGTTTTTT	CASSEPHGAPTNEKLFF
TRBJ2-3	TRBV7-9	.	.	TGTGCCAGCAGTTTTAGCAGGGAATCGGGCACAGATACGCAGTATTTT	CASSFSRESGTDTQYF
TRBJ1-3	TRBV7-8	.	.	TGTGCCAGCGGACTAGGGGTCGGGGGTGGAAACACCATATATTTT	CASGLGVGGGNTIYF
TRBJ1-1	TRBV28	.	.	TGTGCCAGCAGTTTAGACACTCGGTGGACTGAAGCTTTCTTT	CASSLDTRWTEAFF
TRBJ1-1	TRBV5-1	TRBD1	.	TGCGCCAGCAGCTCTGGACAGGGGAACACTGAAGCTTTCTTT	CASSSGQGNTEAFF
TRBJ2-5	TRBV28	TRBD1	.	TGTGCCAGCTGGGACAGGGTAAAGACCCAGTACTTC	CASWDRVKTQYF
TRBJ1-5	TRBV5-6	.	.	TGTGCCAGCAGCTTGGACCAGCTGGGCAATCAGCCCCAGCATTTT	CASSLDQLGNQPQHF
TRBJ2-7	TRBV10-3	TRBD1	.	TGTGCCATCAAAGGAACAGGGGGGATGACCTACGAGCAGTACTTC	CAIKGTGGMTYEQYF
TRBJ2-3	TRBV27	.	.	TGTGCCAGCAGCACACAAACAGATACGCAGTATTTT	CASSTQTDTQYF
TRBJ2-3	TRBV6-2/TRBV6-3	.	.	TGTGCCAGCAGTCCCTACGCCGGGGGCACAGATACGCAGTATTTT	CASSPYAGGTDTQYF
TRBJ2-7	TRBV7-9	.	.	TGTGCCAGCAGCTTAGCGCCCGGGACAAGATCCTACGAGCAGTACTTC	CASSLAPGTRSYEQYF
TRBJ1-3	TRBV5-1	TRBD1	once	TGCGCCAGCAGCTTGGCCGGGGACAGCCGAAACACCATATATTTT	CASSLAGDSRNTIYF
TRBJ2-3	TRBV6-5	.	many	TGTGCCAGCATTGGACAGACGGATACGCAGTATTTT	CASIGQTDTQYF
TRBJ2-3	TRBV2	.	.	TGTGCCAGCGGGGGGCTCTTGGCAGATACGCAGTATTTT	CASGGLLADTQYF
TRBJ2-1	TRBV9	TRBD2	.	TGTGCCAGCAGCGAGGGACTAGCGGGGTTCGGCAATGAGCAGTTCTTC	CASSEGLAGFGNEQFF
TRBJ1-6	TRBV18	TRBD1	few	TGTGCCAGCTCGTCCGGGACAGAGTTACCAATGTATAATTCACCCCTCCACTTT	CASSSGTELPMYNSPLHF
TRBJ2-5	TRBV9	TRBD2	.	TGTGCCAGCAGCGTAGAAGCGGGGGGGCGGTTCGAGACCCAGTACTTC	CASSVEAGGRFETQYF
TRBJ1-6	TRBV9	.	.	TGTGCCAGCAGCGTAGCGTCCTATAATTCACCCCTCCACTTT	CASSVASYNSPLHF
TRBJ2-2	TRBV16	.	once	TGTGCCAGCAGCCAATGGCAGGGTTCCGGGGAGCTGTTTTTT	CASSQWQGSGELFF
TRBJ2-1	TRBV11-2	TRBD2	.	TGTGCCAGCAGCTTCACACTTCTAGCGGGGGCCACCTACAATGAGCAGTTCTTC	CASSFTLLAGATYNEQFF
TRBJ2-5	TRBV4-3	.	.	TGCGCCAGCAGCCAAGACTTCGGGAATGCGCGGGAGACCCAGTACTTC	CASSQDFGNARETQYF
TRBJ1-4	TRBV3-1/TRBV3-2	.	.	TGTGCCAGCAGCCAAGATCCGGGGGCGTGGGGGGCAACTAATGAAAAACTGTTTTTT	CASSQDPGAWGATNEKLFF
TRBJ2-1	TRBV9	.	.	TGTGCCAGCAGCGTAGCTCCTAAAAGCTCCTACAATGAGCAGTTCTTC	CASSVAPKSSYNEQFF
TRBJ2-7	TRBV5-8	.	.	TGTGCCAGCAGCTTGGTGGGGGGGCCCTACGAGCAGTACTTC	CASSLVGGPYEQYF
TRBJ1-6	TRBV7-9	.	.	TGTGCCAGCAGCTTAGAAGGGTTAGGGGCAGGTTCACCCCTCCACTTT	CASSLEGLGAGSPLHF
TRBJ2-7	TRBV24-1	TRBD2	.	TGTGCCACCAGTGATCGACTAGCCGGTAATCCCTACGAGCAGTACTTC	CATSDRLAGNPYEQYF
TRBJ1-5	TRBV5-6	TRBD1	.	TGTGCCAGCAGCTTAGGGGGCGGTCAGCCCCAGCATTTT	CASSLGGGQPQHF
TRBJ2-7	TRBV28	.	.	TGTGCCAGCAGTTTCCAGGGAATGTATTACGAGCAGTACTTC	CASSFQGMYYEQYF
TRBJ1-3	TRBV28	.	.	TGTGCCAGCAGTTTTTCGGGGGACCCAAGCTCTGGAAACACCATATATTTT	CASSFSGDPSSGNTIYF